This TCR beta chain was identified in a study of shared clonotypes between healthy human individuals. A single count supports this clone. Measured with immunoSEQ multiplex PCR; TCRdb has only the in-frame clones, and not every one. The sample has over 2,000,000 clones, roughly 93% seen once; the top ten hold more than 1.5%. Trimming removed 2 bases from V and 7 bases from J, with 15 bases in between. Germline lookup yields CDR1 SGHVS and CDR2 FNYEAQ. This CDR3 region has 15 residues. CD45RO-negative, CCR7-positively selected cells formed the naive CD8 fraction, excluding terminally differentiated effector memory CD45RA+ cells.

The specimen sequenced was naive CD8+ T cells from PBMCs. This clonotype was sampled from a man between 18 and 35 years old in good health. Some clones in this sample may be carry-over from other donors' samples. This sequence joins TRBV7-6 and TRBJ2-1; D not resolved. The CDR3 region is CASSLLGSQSNEQFF. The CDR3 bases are TGTGCCAGCAGCTTACTGGGATCGCAATCTAATGAGCAGTTCTTC.